This T cell receptor beta chain came from a study of blood T cell repertoires in COVID-19. Across the study: Some COVID-19 samples were acute and others convalescent; all came from the United States, Italy and Spain. From T cells, B-cell-depleted T cells, or PBMCs came the material, which was cDNA or gDNA.

The germline V gene encodes CDR1 SNHLY and CDR2 FYNNEI. J was trimmed by 6 bases and V by 10 bases; bases with no gene match: 11. The CDR3 sequence is 13 residues long. Methods used by the authors: Estimation of nucleated cell counts was performed using reference gene primer amplification. Clones were sequenced by immunoSEQ multiplex PCR, and TCRdb holds only the in-frame ones, with some missing. Clone size and the V and J calls come from that table; the DNA yielded D and trimming. This sample has under 300,000 clones, with approximately 80% found just once. The rearrangement joins TRBV2 to TRBJ1-1; 7 bases fit TRBD1. The sequenced sample consisted of peripheral blood. This receptor was taken from a woman older than 75 with active or convalescent COVID-19. This CDR3 reads CANREGAQPEAFF. The CDR3, as DNA: TGTGCCAACCGGGAGGGGGCCCAGCCTGAAGCTTTCTTT. The entire variable domain, with the rest obtained from reference TRBV2 and TRBJ1-1, is as follows: EPEVTQTPSHQVTQMGQEVILRCVPISNHLYFYWYRQILGQKVEFLVSFYNNEISEKSEIFDDQFSVERPDGSNFTLKIRSTKLEDSAMYFCANREGAQPEAFFGQGTRLTVV.